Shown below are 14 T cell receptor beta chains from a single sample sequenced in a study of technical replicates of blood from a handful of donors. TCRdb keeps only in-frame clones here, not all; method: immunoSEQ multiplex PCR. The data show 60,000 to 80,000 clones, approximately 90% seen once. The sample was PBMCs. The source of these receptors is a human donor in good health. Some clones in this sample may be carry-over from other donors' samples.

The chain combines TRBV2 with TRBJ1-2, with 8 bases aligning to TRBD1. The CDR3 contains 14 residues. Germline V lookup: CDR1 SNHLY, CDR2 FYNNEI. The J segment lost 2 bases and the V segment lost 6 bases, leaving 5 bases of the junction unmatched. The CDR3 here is CASSARTGNYGYTF. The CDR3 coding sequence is TGTGCCAGCAGCGCAAGGACAGGGAACTATGGCTACACCTTC.

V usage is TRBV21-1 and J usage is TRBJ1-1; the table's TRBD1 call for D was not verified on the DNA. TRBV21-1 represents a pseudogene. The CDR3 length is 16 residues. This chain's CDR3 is CASSNWQGVPYTEAFF. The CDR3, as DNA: TGTGCCAGCAGCAATTGGCAGGGGGTGCCCTACACTGAAGCTTTCTTT.

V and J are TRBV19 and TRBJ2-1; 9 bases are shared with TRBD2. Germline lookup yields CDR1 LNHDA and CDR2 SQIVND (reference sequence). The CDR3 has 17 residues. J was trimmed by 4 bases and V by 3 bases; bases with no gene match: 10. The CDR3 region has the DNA TGTGCCAGTAGTATGGGTAGCGGGGGCCCCCTATACAATGAGCAGTTCTTC. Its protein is CASSMGSGGPLYNEQFF.

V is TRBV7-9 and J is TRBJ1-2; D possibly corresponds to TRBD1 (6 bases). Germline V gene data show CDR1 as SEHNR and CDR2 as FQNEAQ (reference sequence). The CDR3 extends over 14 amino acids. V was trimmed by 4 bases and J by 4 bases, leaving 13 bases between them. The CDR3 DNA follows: TGTGCCAGCAGCTCAACCAGGGGTTTCTATGGCTACACCTTC. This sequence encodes CASSSTRGFYGYTF.

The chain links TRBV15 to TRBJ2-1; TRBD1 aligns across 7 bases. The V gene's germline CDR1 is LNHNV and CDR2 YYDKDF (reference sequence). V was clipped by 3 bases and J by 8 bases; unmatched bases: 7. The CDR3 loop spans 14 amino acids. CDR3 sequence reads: CATSRTGNVDEQFF. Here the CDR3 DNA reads TGTGCCACCAGCAGGACAGGGAACGTGGATGAGCAGTTCTTC.

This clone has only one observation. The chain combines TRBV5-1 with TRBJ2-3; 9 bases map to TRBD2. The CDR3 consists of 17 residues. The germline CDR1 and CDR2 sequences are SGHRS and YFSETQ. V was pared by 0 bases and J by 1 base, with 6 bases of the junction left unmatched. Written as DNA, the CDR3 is TGCGCCAGCAGCTTGGTTGGCGGGAGGGCTGGCACAGATACGCAGTATTTT. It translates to CASSLVGGRAGTDTQYF.

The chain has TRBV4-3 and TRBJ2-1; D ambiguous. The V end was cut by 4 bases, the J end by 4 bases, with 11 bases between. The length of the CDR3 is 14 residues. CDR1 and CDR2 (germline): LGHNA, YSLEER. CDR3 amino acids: CASSPLESYNEQFF. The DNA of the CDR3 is TGCGCCAGCAGCCCGCTGGAGTCTTACAATGAGCAGTTCTTC.

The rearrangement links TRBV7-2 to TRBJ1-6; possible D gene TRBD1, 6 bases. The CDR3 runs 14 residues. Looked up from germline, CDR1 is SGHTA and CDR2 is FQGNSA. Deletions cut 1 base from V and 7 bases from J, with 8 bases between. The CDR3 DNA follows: TGTGCCAGCAGCTTAGAGGGGACAAATTCACCCCTCCACTTT. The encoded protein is CASSLEGTNSPLHF.

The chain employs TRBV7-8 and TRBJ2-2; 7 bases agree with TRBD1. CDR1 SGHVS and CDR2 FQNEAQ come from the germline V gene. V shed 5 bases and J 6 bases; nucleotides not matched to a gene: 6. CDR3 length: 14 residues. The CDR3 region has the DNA TGTGCCAGCAGCACCACACAGGGGTCCGGGGAGCTGTTTTTT. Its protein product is CASSTTQGSGELFF.

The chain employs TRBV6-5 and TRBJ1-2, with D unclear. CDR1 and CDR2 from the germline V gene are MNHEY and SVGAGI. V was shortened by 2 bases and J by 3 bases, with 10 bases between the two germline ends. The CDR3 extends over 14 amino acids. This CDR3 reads CASSYTATDYGYTF. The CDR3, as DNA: TGTGCCAGCAGTTACACCGCTACAGACTATGGCTACACCTTC.

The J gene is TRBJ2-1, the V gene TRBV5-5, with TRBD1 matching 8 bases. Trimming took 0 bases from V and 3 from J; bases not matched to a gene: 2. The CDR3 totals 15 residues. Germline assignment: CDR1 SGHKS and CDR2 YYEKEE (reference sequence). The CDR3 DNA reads TGTGCCAGCAGCTTGGATGACAGGGGCTACAATGAGCAGTTCTTC. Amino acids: CASSLDDRGYNEQFF.

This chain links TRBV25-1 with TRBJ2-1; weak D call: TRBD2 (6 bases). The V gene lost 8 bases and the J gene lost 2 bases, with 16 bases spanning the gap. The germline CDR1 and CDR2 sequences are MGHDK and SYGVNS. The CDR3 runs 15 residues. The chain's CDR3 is CASGPSGGPYNEQFF. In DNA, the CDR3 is TGTGCCAGCGGCCCATCCGGGGGACCCTACAATGAGCAGTTCTTC.

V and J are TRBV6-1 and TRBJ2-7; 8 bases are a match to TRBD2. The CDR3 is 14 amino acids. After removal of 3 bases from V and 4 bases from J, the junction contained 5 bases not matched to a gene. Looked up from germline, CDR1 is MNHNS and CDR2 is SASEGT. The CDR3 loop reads CASSDPRGEYEQYF. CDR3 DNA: TGTGCCAGCAGTGACCCGCGGGGGGAGTACGAGCAGTACTTC.

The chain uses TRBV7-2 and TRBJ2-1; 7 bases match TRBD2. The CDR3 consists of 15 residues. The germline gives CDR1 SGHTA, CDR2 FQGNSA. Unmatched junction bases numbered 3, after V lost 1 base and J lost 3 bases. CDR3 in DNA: TGTGCCAGCAGCTTAGAGACTAGCAACTACAATGAGCAGTTCTTC. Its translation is CASSLETSNYNEQFF.